These 10 T cell receptor beta chains originate from one sample sequenced in a study of blood T cells in healthy people across ages. Sample-barcoded 5' priming and a J-beta primer mix drove a second PCR of roughly 7 to 11 cycles. TCRdb reanalysed the 5' RACE reads using MiXCR and keeps one entry per CDR3 protein. The profile shows almost 800,000 distinct CDR3 sequences, roughly 64% of them singletons. Sequencing was carried out using blood. The origin of the receptors is a man under 40 in good health.

This clonotype was recorded once. The V and J genes are TRBV9 and TRBJ2-5, with D tentatively TRBD2 (6 bases). Germline V gives CDR1 SGDLS, CDR2 YYNGEE. Trimming took 3 bases from V and 5 from J, leaving 17 bases between them. There are 15 residues in the CDR3. The CDR3 sequence is CASSAEVGGWETQYF. The CDR3 DNA is TGTGCCAGCAGCGCCGAAGTTGGGGGGTGGGAGACCCAGTACTTC.

This clonotype was recorded many times. The V call is TRBV29-1, the J call TRBJ1-2; D possibly corresponds to TRBD1 (6 bases). Trimming pared 6 bases from V and 2 bases from J, leaving 19 bases between. CDR3 length: 15 residues. Per germline, CDR1 SQVTM and CDR2 ANQGSEA. The CDR3 coding sequence is TGCAGCGTGGGGGCTGACGGAGCGAGAAACTATGGCTACACCTTC. Translated, it gives CSVGADGARNYGYTF.

The chain links TRBV18 to TRBJ1-2, with D unclear. Trimming cost V 3 bases and J 6 bases, with 14 bases left between them. CDR1 is KGHSH and CDR2 is LQKENI in the germline V gene. This CDR3 comprises 14 residues. The CDR3 DNA reads as TGTGCCAGCTCACCTACAAACGAGAGGCATGGCTACACCTTC. As protein: CASSPTNERHGYTF. The full variable domain, with the rest looked up from reference TRBV18 and TRBJ1-2, is NAGVMQNPRHLVRRRGQEARLRCSPMKGHSHVYWYRQLPEEGLKFMVYLQKENIIDESGMPKERFSAEFPKEGPSILRIQQVVRGDSAAYFCASSPTNERHGYTFGSGTRLTVV.

The chain couples TRBV2 to TRBJ1-1; the match to TRBD1 covers 10 bases. The trim removed 4 bases at V and 5 bases at J, leaving 10 bases unmatched. There are 16 residues in the CDR3. Germline loops: CDR1 SNHLY, CDR2 FYNNEI. The CDR3 DNA reads TGTGCCAGCAGTGCCGAAGCCGGACAGGGGGGAACTGAAGCTTTCTTT. Translation gives CASSAEAGQGGTEAFF.

The chain links TRBV27 to TRBJ2-5; D could derive from TRBD1 or TRBD2 (7 bases each). V was cut by 5 bases and J by 4 bases, with 17 bases left in between. Per the germline V gene, CDR1 is MNHEY and CDR2 is SMNVEV (reference sequence). This CDR3 is 15 amino acids long. Here the CDR3 DNA reads TGTGCCAGCAGTCCTAACAGGGGAGGGGGAGAGACCCAGTACTTC. It codes for CASSPNRGGGETQYF.

This clonotype was counted a few times. The gene calls are TRBV20-1 and TRBJ2-4, with TRBD2 as a possible D gene (5 bases). The end of the DNA is better explained by TRBJ2-7, so the J call may be wrong. Germline V gene lookup returns CDR1 DFQATT and CDR2 SNEGSKA (reference sequence). The CDR3 spans 15 residues. CDR3 DNA: TGCAGTGCTAGGCTGAGAGGGAGTTATTTCTACGAGCAGTACTTC. It specifies CSARLRGSYFYEQYF.

Notes on this clonotype: One end of the junction fails to match germline, which may point to a read error. The V gene is TRBV7-9, the J gene TRBJ2-7; tentative D call: TRBD1 (5 bases). Germline CDR1 and CDR2: SEHNR and FQNEAQ (reference sequence). The CDR3 has 14 residues. CDR3 sequence reads: CTSRTDSGPYEQYF. The CDR3 region has the DNA TGTACCAGCAGAACCGACAGTGGGCCCTACGAGCAGTACTTC.

The V and J genes are TRBV28 and TRBJ2-1; no reliable D call. Gene TRBJ2-7 matches the end of the DNA better, so the J call may be wrong. Germline CDR1 reads MDHEN; CDR2 reads SYDVKM. This CDR3 contains 14 residues. The CDR3 sequence is CASRSLDRAYEQYF. CDR3 nucleotides: TGTGCCAGCAGGTCTTTGGACCGAGCCTACGAGCAGTACTTC.

This clonotype was recorded many times. V is TRBV5-1 and J is TRBJ2-1; 9 nucleotides match TRBD2. V trimming: 5 bases; J trimming: 8 bases; junction bases outside the gene matches: 14. Germline CDR1 is SGHRS and CDR2 is YFSETQ. The CDR3 runs 16 residues. CDR3 nucleotides: TGCGCCAGCAGTCCCATCTCGAGCGGGGGGCTCGATGAGCAGTTCTTC. It translates to CASSPISSGGLDEQFF.

DNA of the CDR3: TGTGCCAGCAGTTATCCCCGACTGCAAGCAGCTAATGAAAAACTGTTTTTT. Translation: CASSYPRLQAANEKLFF. The chain carries TRBV28 and TRBJ1-4; D ambiguous. This CDR3 has 17 amino acids. The ends were cut back, 4 bases at V and 3 bases at J, with 18 bases in the middle. The germline V gene encodes CDR1 MDHEN and CDR2 SYDVKM.